A selection of T cell receptor beta chains follows, all from one sample in a study of regulatory T cells in long-lasting Graves disease. TCRdb passed the multiplex PCR reads through MiXCR, listing each CDR3 protein once. The repertoire includes around 480,000 distinct CDR3 sequences, 16% of them detected once, and about 25% sits in the top ten. These sequences were also reported in another study, on T cells in Graves' hyperthyroidism and ophthalmopathy.

Material: peripheral blood mononuclear cells (PBMCs), obtained at new diagnosis, from a patient treated with antithyroid drugs. The receptors stem from a woman in her forties or fifties with Graves disease. CDR3s include the opening cysteine and the closing phenylalanine or tryptophan. D genes are given only for firm matches. Some rows mark clone size as missing; the rest say once, few, many or name a class of expanded clone.

d_call j_call clone_size v_call cdr3_nt cdr3_aa
TRBD1 TRBJ1-1 few TRBV7-6 TGTGCCAGCGGAGCTTGGGACAGGGAGAGCACTGAAGCTTTCTTT CASGAWDRESTEAFF
. TRBJ2-3 . TRBV20-1 TGCAGTGCTACTCAGAACGTAAGAGATACGCAGTATTTT CSATQNVRDTQYF
. TRBJ2-3 many TRBV6-1 TGTGCCAGCACGTGGGCGCGGGGTGGCACAGATACGCAGTATTTT CASTWARGGTDTQYF
TRBD1 TRBJ2-7 many TRBV2 TGTGCCAGCTTGGAGGGGACAGGGGAATGGTACGAGCAGTACTTC CASLEGTGEWYEQYF
. TRBJ1-1 once TRBV4-1 TGCGCCAGCGGCCAAGTAGAGGAGAACAATGAAGCTTTCTTT CASGQVEENNEAFF
. TRBJ1-3 few TRBV7-9 TGTGCCAGCAGCTCCAGCGCGGGCGGTGGAAACACCATATATTTT CASSSSAGGGNTIYF
. TRBJ1-5 . TRBV20-1 TGCAGTGCTAGAGATGAGGCGGAACATAGCAATCAGCCCCAGCATTTT CSARDEAEHSNQPQHF
. TRBJ1-4 . TRBV15 TGTGCCACCAGCAGAATATCAACTAATGAAAAACTGTTTTTT CATSRISTNEKLFF
. TRBJ1-5 many TRBV6-1 TGTGCCAGCAGGCAACTGGACGGGACCCATCAGCCCCAGCATTTT CASRQLDGTHQPQHF
. TRBJ2-7 . TRBV28 TGTGCCAGCAGTTCCCCGGGAAAGAAAACCTACGAGCAGTACTTC CASSSPGKKTYEQYF